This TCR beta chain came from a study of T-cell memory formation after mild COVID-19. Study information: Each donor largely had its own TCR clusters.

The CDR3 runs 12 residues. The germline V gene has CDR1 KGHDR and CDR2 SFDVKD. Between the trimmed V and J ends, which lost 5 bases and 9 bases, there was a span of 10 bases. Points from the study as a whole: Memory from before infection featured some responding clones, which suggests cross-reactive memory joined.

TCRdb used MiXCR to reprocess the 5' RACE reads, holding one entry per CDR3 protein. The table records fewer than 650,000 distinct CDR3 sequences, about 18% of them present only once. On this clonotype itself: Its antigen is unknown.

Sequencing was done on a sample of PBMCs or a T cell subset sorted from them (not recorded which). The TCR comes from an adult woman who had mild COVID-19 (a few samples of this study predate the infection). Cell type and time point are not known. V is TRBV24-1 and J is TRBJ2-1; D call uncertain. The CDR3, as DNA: TGTGCCACCAGTGCTTTTTCGTCTGAGCAGTTCTTC. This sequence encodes CATSAFSSEQFF.